This TCR beta chain was observed in a study of cytomegalovirus exposure and HLA in healthy donors. Donors in the study were healthy people who gave bone marrow. Study findings and constraints: It was in a later analysis that TCR association rates were seen to vary by HLA locus, highest for DRB1 and lowest for HLA-C. Sequencing artifact likely explains a cluster of highly shared sequence variants.

About this clone itself: Its specificity is unknown.

Both 60 Vbeta primers and 13 Jbeta primers went into the PCR. Generated by immunoSEQ multiplex PCR, the TCRdb table keeps only in-frame clones and is missing some. The sample yields over 65,000 clones, under 70% seen once. The material sequenced was PBMCs. The TCR sequence derives from a woman aged 50 to 60 in good health and CMV-seropositive.

In nucleotides, the CDR3 is TGTGCCAGCAGCGTCAGCTCTGGAAACACCATATATTTT. This codes for CASSVSSGNTIYF. This sequence joins TRBV6-5 and TRBJ1-3; D unclear. V was trimmed by 6 bases and J by 0 bases, leaving 6 bases between them. The germline V gene has CDR1 MNHEY and CDR2 SVGAGI. CDR3 size: 13 residues.